This T cell receptor beta chain was identified during a study of metastatic and nonmetastatic thyroid tumors (TCRdb year 2020). At the level of the whole study: For patients with malignant and with benign thyroid disease, the researchers compared repertoires between peripheral blood samples and tumor or nodule tissue samples.

Study-level results and caveats: TCR beta diversity was reported as significantly higher in malignant tumors than in benign nodules, in both blood and tumor samples.

With respect to this clone: Its binding antigen is unknown. Per-base quality was not reported, and no clone a single base away is much larger than it.

V is pared back by 7 bases and J by 4 bases, with 30 bases lying between the germline termini. The CDR3 contains 19 residues, cysteine and phenylalanine counted. The sequence is cut down to CDR3 DNA, 57 bases in frame from base 1. No treatment had been received by any patient before thyroid surgery. Using T-cell receptor beta sequencing, the study looked back at clinical samples from patients collected from the early 2010s to the late 2010s. The library came from PCR. Instrument on record: Illumina HiSeq 4000. High-throughput sequencing was used to profile the TCR beta-chain CDR3 region of every patient. The authors' pipeline ran thus. The researchers built a classifier to tell apart papillary thyroid cancer patients with distant metastasis, based on CDR3 differences among clinicopathological groups. Repertoire diversity was assessed with the Shannon index, and tumor-blood repertoire similarity with the Morisita-Horn index. TCRdb's own reprocessing of the public reads used fastp at Q25 and MiXCR and kept productive beta chains. None of the V and J calls come from the authors' own analysis; TCRdb made them. In this sample the table shows around 6,100 clones, 25% to 30% of which occur a single time. Clones ranked in the top ten supply roughly 43% of the sample.

The V gene is TRBV7-1 and the J gene is TRBJ2-3; the D segment could be TRBD1, given 5 matching bases. TRBV7-1 is labeled an ORF, and its function is uncertain. The source of this sequence is a female donor with papillary thyroid cancer or a benign thyroid nodule (not recorded which). Some clones in this sample may be carry-over from other donors' samples. Sequencing used adjacent normal tissue. The DNA sequence reads TGTGCCAGCACTCTCCGGACACTTACTGTTGGCTCCCTTTCAGATACGCAGTATTTT. Its translation is CASTLRTLTVGSLSDTQYF.